The rows below give T cell receptor beta chains drawn from one sample of a study of OX40 agonist ivuxolimab in advanced cancers. Repertoires were generated with immunoSEQ multiplex PCR, while TCRdb's copy carries only in-frame clones and drops some. The sample consists of tens of thousands of clones, around 80% of them appearing once. This material consisted of CD4+ or CD8+ T cells sorted from blood, taken in a trial of the OX40 agonist ivuxolimab. Receptors originate from an adult with an advanced solid tumor such as melanoma, head and neck, liver or kidney cancer. Each CDR3 is given with its conserved first and last residue. The order of the fields is CDR3 DNA, CDR3 protein, clone size, J gene, V gene, D gene. A D gene is named only where the DNA matches it firmly. A clone size is listed for some rows: how often the clone was seen (once, few, many), or a class if it is expanded.

DNA: TGTGCCACCAGCATGAACGGGCAGGGCGATGGCTACACCTTC
CDR3: CATSMNGQGDGYTF
size: .
J: TRBJ1-2
V: TRBV15
D: .

DNA: TGCGCCAGCAGCTTGGTGGCGGGGTTTAACAATGAGCAGTTCTTC
CDR3: CASSLVAGFNNEQFF
size: .
J: TRBJ2-1
V: TRBV5-1
D: .

DNA: TGTGCCGAGTCCGGGACTAGCGGGGGCGGGTACAATGAGCAGTTCTTC
CDR3: CAESGTSGGGYNEQFF
size: .
J: TRBJ2-1
V: TRBV19
D: TRBD2

DNA: TGTGCCAGCAGCCCTCGGACGGGATTCTATGGCTACACCTTC
CDR3: CASSPRTGFYGYTF
size: .
J: TRBJ1-2
V: TRBV7-9
D: .

DNA: TGTGCCAGCAGCCCTGGGACACACTATGGCTACACCTTC
CDR3: CASSPGTHYGYTF
size: .
J: TRBJ1-2
V: TRBV7-3
D: .

DNA: TGTGCCAGCAGTTGGGGGGGCGAAAAACTGTTTTTT
CDR3: CASSWGGEKLFF
size: .
J: TRBJ1-4
V: TRBV28
D: .

DNA: TGTGCCAGTAGACAGGACAGCAATCAGCCCCAGCATTTT
CDR3: CASRQDSNQPQHF
size: .
J: TRBJ1-5
V: TRBV19
D: .

DNA: TGTGCCTGGAGCGGGGTGAACACTGAAGCTTTCTTT
CDR3: CAWSGVNTEAFF
size: few
J: TRBJ1-1
V: TRBV30
D: .

DNA: TGTGCCAGCAGCACAGGACGTTCTAATGAAGCTTTCTTT
CDR3: CASSTGRSNEAFF
size: .
J: TRBJ1-1
V: TRBV11-2
D: .

DNA: TGTGCCAGCAGCGCCCGACAGGGAGCACCCTACGAGCAGTACTTC
CDR3: CASSARQGAPYEQYF
size: .
J: TRBJ2-7
V: TRBV7-6
D: TRBD1

DNA: TGTGCCAGCAGTACAGCCACCTATGGCTACACCTTC
CDR3: CASSTATYGYTF
size: .
J: TRBJ1-2
V: TRBV28
D: .